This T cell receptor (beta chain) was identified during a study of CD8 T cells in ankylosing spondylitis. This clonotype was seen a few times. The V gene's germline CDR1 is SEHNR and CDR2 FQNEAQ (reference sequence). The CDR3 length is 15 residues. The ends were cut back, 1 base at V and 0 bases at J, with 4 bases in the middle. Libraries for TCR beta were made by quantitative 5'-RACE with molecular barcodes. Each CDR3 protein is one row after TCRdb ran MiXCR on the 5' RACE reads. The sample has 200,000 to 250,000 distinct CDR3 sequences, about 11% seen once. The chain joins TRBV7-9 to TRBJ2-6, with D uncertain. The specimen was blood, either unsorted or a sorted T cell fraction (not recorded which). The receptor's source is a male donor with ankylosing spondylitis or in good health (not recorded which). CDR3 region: CASSLGHSGANVLTF. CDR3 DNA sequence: TGTGCCAGCAGCTTAGGCCACTCTGGGGCCAACGTCCTGACTTTC. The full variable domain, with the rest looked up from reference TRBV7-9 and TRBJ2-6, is DTGVSQNPRHKITKRGQNVTFRCDPISEHNRLYWYRQTLGQGPEFLTYFQNEAQLEKSRLLSDRFSAERPKGSFSTLEIQRTEQGDSAMYLCASSLGHSGANVLTFGAGSRLTVL.